A single sample gave rise to the 18 T cell receptor beta chains below, sequenced in a study of blood T cell repertoires in COVID-19. The repertoire was sequenced with immunoSEQ multiplex PCR; TCRdb's copy has only in-frame clones and lacks some. The sample has 310,000 or so clones; about 87% are singletons. The specimen was peripheral blood. The receptor set was obtained from a man aged 30 to 45 with COVID-19, enrolled during active disease.

The chain is built from TRBV12-3 or TRBV12-4 and TRBJ1-2; the D is unclear. The CDR3 length is 13 residues. Trimming shortened V by 11 bases and J by 7 bases, and 20 bases separated the two germline ends. The chain's CDR3 is CASRPQRLGGYTF. The CDR3 bases are TGTGCCTCCAGGCCCCAACGGCTGGGTGGCTACACCTTC.

This chain uses TRBV11-3 with TRBJ2-7, with D maybe TRBD2 (5 bases). V lost 2 bases, J lost 2 bases, and 13 bases lay in between. Germline V lookup: CDR1 SGHNT, CDR2 YENEEA. The CDR3 contains 15 residues. CDR3 sequence (DNA): TGTGCCAGCAGCTTACGTCGGGGTGTCACCTACGAGCAGTACTTC. Its protein product is CASSLRRGVTYEQYF.

The genes are TRBV27 and TRBJ2-1; the D gene is possibly TRBD2 (5 bases). Germline V gives CDR1 MNHEY, CDR2 SMNVEV (reference sequence). Deletions cut 9 bases from V and 2 bases from J, with 17 bases between. The CDR3 sequence is 15 residues long. CDR3 in DNA: TGTGCCAGACGTGGTGGAGGAATCACCTACAATGAGCAGTTCTTC. It codes for CARRGGGITYNEQFF.

The chain links TRBV7-2 to TRBJ2-3; 7 bases line up with TRBD2. V shed 1 base, J shed 0 bases, and the junction held 1 base outside the gene matches. The CDR3 is 15 amino acids. Germline loops: CDR1 SGHTA, CDR2 FQGNSA. The CDR3 is CASSLVGGSTDTQYF. As DNA, the CDR3 is TGTGCCAGCAGCTTAGTGGGGGGGAGCACAGATACGCAGTATTTT.

The chain joins TRBV30 to TRBJ2-7, with D unclear. The CDR3 is 12 residues long. V lost 4 bases, J lost 2 bases, and 9 bases lay in between. CDR1 GTSNPN and CDR2 SVGIG come from the germline V gene (reference sequence). CDR3 sequence (DNA): TGTGCCTGGACCCCCGGTCCCTACGAGCAGTACTTC. Protein: CAWTPGPYEQYF.

V usage is TRBV28 and J usage is TRBJ2-7; 8 positions match TRBD1. V shed 6 bases and J 4 bases; nucleotides not matched to a gene: 5. Germline V gene sequence: CDR1 MDHEN, CDR2 SYDVKM. The CDR3 is made up of 13 amino acids. This CDR3 is CASSQTGEYEQYF. DNA of the CDR3: TGTGCCAGCAGCCAGACAGGGGAGTACGAGCAGTACTTC.

The chain links TRBV27 to TRBJ2-5; TRBD2 matches 10 bases. There are 16 residues in the CDR3. With 1 base clipped from V and 5 bases from J, the junction kept 7 bases outside the gene matches. CDR1 and CDR2 from the germline V gene are MNHEY and SMNVEV (reference sequence). For the CDR3, the DNA is TGTGCCAGCAGTTTATTTTCTAGCGGGAGTGATGAGACCCAGTACTTC. Translation gives CASSLFSSGSDETQYF.

The chain is built from TRBV5-6 and TRBJ1-2, with D perhaps matching TRBD1 (6 bases). Trimming took 3 bases from V and 2 from J, leaving 11 bases between them. CDR3 length: 14 amino acids. Looked up from germline, CDR1 is SGHDT and CDR2 is YYEEEE. The DNA for the CDR3 is TGTGCCAGCAGCTCGGTGGGACACAACTATGGCTACACCTTC. Protein sequence: CASSSVGHNYGYTF. The complete variable domain, with remaining parts taken from reference TRBV5-6 and TRBJ1-2, reads DAGVTQSPTHLIKTRGQQVTLRCSPKSGHDTVSWYQQALGQGPQFIFQYYEEEERQRGNFPDRFSGHQFPNYSSELNVNALLLGDSALYLCASSSVGHNYGYTFGSGTRLTVV.

V is TRBV11-3 and J is TRBJ1-1; D is perhaps TRBD1 (5 bases). Germline V lookup: CDR1 SGHNT, CDR2 YENEEA. CDR3 length equals 12 residues. Trimming stripped 3 bases from V and 9 bases from J, with 11 bases between. The CDR3 nucleotides read TGTGCCAGCAGCTTCCGGGGGGAAAAAGCTTTCTTT. It is translated as CASSFRGEKAFF.

This chain connects TRBV30 to TRBJ1-5; 7 bases are shared with TRBD1. CDR3 size: 13 residues. V shed 2 bases, J shed 8 bases, and the junction held 6 bases outside the gene matches. Germline V lookup: CDR1 GTSNPN, CDR2 SVGIG (reference sequence). The CDR3 coding sequence is TGTGCCTGGAGTTTGGGACAGTGGGAGCCCCAGCATTTT. Amino acids: CAWSLGQWEPQHF. The full variable domain, completed using reference TRBV30 and TRBJ1-5, is SQTIHQWPATLVQPVGSPLSLECTVEGTSNPNLYWYRQAAGRGLQLLFYSVGIGQISSEVPQNLSASRPQDRQFILSSKKLLLSDSGFYLCAWSLGQWEPQHFGDGTRLSIL.

The rearrangement joins TRBV18 to TRBJ2-7; 11 bases match TRBD2. This CDR3 has 14 residues. Germline V gene sequence: CDR1 KGHSH, CDR2 LQKENI. With 3 bases clipped from V and 4 bases from J, the junction kept 2 bases outside the gene matches. CDR3 in DNA: TGTGCCAGCTCACCTAGCGGGGGGGTTTACGAGCAGTACTTC. Amino acid sequence: CASSPSGGVYEQYF.

The V gene is TRBV19, the J gene TRBJ1-1, with D unclear. V was cut by 4 bases and J by 6 bases, with 9 bases left in between. In germline, CDR1 is LNHDA, CDR2 SQIVND (reference sequence). The CDR3 runs to 12 residues. CDR3 protein: CASSRGFPEAFF. As DNA, the CDR3 is TGTGCCAGTAGTAGAGGGTTCCCTGAAGCTTTCTTT.

The sample holds one count of this clone. This chain connects TRBV28 to TRBJ2-1; 13 positions match TRBD2. CDR1 is MDHEN and CDR2 is SYDVKM in the germline V gene. J was trimmed by 8 bases and V by 5 bases; bases with no gene match: 6. The CDR3 consists of 15 residues. CDR3 sequence reads: CASSGLAGVFDEQFF. The DNA of the CDR3 is TGTGCCAGCAGTGGACTAGCGGGAGTTTTCGATGAGCAGTTCTTC. Variable domain in full (rest from reference TRBV28 and TRBJ2-1): DVKVTQSSRYLVKRTGEKVFLECVQDMDHENMFWYRQDPGLGLRLIYFSYDVKMKEKGDIPEGYSVSREKKERFSLILESASTNQTSMYLCASSGLAGVFDEQFFGPGTRLTVL.

This chain uses TRBV7-3 with TRBJ1-2; D gene ambiguous. Between the trimmed V and J ends, which lost 1 base and 6 bases, there was a span of 12 bases. The CDR3 is 14 residues long. The germline gives CDR1 SGHTA, CDR2 FQGTGA. The CDR3 spells CASSLNRGGDGYTF. The CDR3 DNA sequence: TGTGCCAGCAGCTTAAATCGGGGTGGGGATGGCTACACCTTC.

The rearrangement links TRBV7-2 to TRBJ1-6; D unclear. This CDR3 has 18 residues. V shed 1 base and J shed 0 bases, with 13 bases lying between them. The germline V gene encodes CDR1 SGHTA and CDR2 FQGNSA. The CDR3 spells CASSLVVARASYNSPLHF. The DNA for the CDR3 is TGTGCCAGCAGCTTAGTAGTCGCCCGAGCCTCCTATAATTCACCCCTCCACTTT. Variable domain in full (rest from reference TRBV7-2 and TRBJ1-6): GAGVSQSPSNKVTEKGKDVELRCDPISGHTALYWYRQSLGQGLEFLIYFQGNSAPDKSGLPSDRFSAERTGGSVSTLTIQRTQQEDSAVYLCASSLVVARASYNSPLHFGNGTRLTVT.

The chain combines TRBV5-8 with TRBJ1-5; no clear D gene. The V gene's germline CDR1 is SGHTS and CDR2 YDEGEE. The CDR3 runs 13 residues. Between the trimmed V and J ends, which lost 0 bases and 4 bases, there was a span of 5 bases. This CDR3 is CASSLEQNQPQHF. CDR3 nucleotides: TGTGCCAGCAGCTTGGAACAGAATCAGCCCCAGCATTTT.

This chain joins TRBV7-9 and TRBJ1-2; D unclear. Germline V lookup: CDR1 SEHNR, CDR2 FQNEAQ (reference sequence). Trimming stripped 1 base from V and 10 bases from J, with 13 bases between. The CDR3 length is 13 residues. CDR3 sequence: CASSLVAGLHYTF. The DNA of the CDR3 is TGTGCCAGCAGCTTAGTGGCAGGACTCCACTACACCTTC. Based on the CDR3 plus reference TRBV7-9 and TRBJ1-2, the full variable domain is DTGVSQNPRHKITKRGQNVTFRCDPISEHNRLYWYRQTLGQGPEFLTYFQNEAQLEKSRLLSDRFSAERPKGSFSTLEIQRTEQGDSAMYLCASSLVAGLHYTFGSGTRLTVV.

The chain recombines TRBV11-2 with TRBJ1-1; TRBD1 matches 7 bases. With V trimmed by 5 bases and J by 2 bases, 5 bases remained unmatched. Germline loops: CDR1 SGHAT, CDR2 FQNNGV. CDR3 length equals 14 residues. CDR3 sequence: CASSQGTANTEAFF. CDR3 sequence (DNA): TGTGCCAGCAGCCAAGGGACAGCTAACACTGAAGCTTTCTTT. Full variable domain (outside the CDR3, taken from reference TRBV11-2 and TRBJ1-1): EAGVAQSPRYKIIEKRQSVAFWCNPISGHATLYWYQQILGQGPKLLIQFQNNGVVDDSQLPKDRFSAERLKGVDSTLKIQPAKLEDSAVYLCASSQGTANTEAFFGQGTRLTVV.